This TCR beta chain derives from a study of CXCR3-negative and CXCR3-positive naive CD8 T cells. 5' RACE with UMI labels generated the TRB cDNA libraries. TCRdb reprocessed the 5' RACE reads and keeps a single row for each CDR3 protein, giving no DNA. The sample data list about 130,000 distinct CDR3 sequences. The CDR3 loop spans 15 amino acids. The V gene is TRBV21-1, the J gene TRBJ2-1; TCRdb names TRBD1, which stays unverified in the absence of DNA. TRBV21-1 is described as a pseudogene. The TCR comes from a human donor in good health. Some clones in this sample may be carry-over from other donors' samples. The specimen was naive CXCR3- CD8+ T cells from blood. This sample's subset: CD45RO-CCR7+CD27+CD95- naive CD8+ T cells lacking CXCR3 (TNR3-). This chain's CDR3 is CASSKTGGTYNEQFF.